Detailed here is one TCR beta chain. The antigen remains undetermined. Via MiXCR, TCRdb re-called the 5' RACE reads, giving one row per CDR3 protein. The sample holds about 320,000 distinct CDR3 sequences; approximately 4.5% are singletons and the top ten take 19%. The sample is drawn from a study of T cells after yellow fever vaccination. Overall study results and limits: The booster saw the reappearance of most primary-vaccination clones (roughly 96% CD4, almost 90% CD8).

The TCR was taken from a man between 18 and 35 years old who received the YFV17D yellow fever vaccine. Sample: PBMCs, taken 15 days after the yellow fever booster vaccination.

The CDR3 nucleotides read TGTGCCAGCAGCCCCACCCCCGGGACTGGCTTATGGTACTTC. It codes for CASSPTPGTGLWYF. V is TRBV11-2 and J is TRBJ2-5; TRBD2 is a possible D gene (6 bases). V was clipped by 5 bases and J by 13 bases, with 23 bases between them. The CDR3 covers 14 residues. The germline V gene encodes CDR1 SGHAT and CDR2 FQNNGV.